A selection of T cell receptor beta chains follows, all from one sample in a study of shared clonotypes between healthy human individuals. Produced via immunoSEQ multiplex PCR; TCRdb's table is partial and in-frame only. Of some 900,000 clones in the sample, 76% were seen once. The sequenced sample was memory CD4+ T cells sorted from blood. These receptors all come from a man aged 18 to 30 in good health. Each CDR3 is given with its conserved first and last residue. A D gene is named only where the DNA matches it firmly. Size is stated for part of the rows, as once, few or many counts, or as a class when the clone is expanded.

clone size,D gene,V gene,J gene,CDR3 DNA,CDR3 protein
-,-,TRBV5-4,TRBJ2-2,TGTGCCAGCAGCCCACAAGGGGGAGTCACCGGGGAGCTGTTTTTT,CASSPQGGVTGELFF
once,-,TRBV5-6,TRBJ1-5,TGTGCCAGCAGCTTGGGGGGGCTTAGCAATCAGCCCCAGCATTTT,CASSLGGLSNQPQHF
-,-,TRBV5-4,TRBJ2-7,TGTGCCAGCAGCTTGGAGTGGGCGCCAGCCCACGAGCAGTACTTC,CASSLEWAPAHEQYF
-,TRBD1,TRBV10-3,TRBJ1-2,TGTGCCATCGATCCGGGACAGGGGAGCGGCTACACCTTC,CAIDPGQGSGYTF
-,-,TRBV7-2,TRBJ1-3,TGTGCCAGCAGCCAACAGGGACCGGGAAACACCATATATTTT,CASSQQGPGNTIYF
-,-,TRBV11-3,TRBJ2-3,TGTGCCAGCAGCTTGGGACCTGGCACAGATACGCAGTATTTT,CASSLGPGTDTQYF
-,TRBD1,TRBV5-6,TRBJ1-1,TGTGCCAGCAGCCCCGGGACAGGGGGAGGATACACTGAAGCTTTCTTT,CASSPGTGGGYTEAFF
-,-,TRBV7-9,TRBJ2-7,TGTGCCAGCAGCTTAGCACTGGCCTACGAGCAGTACTTC,CASSLALAYEQYF
-,-,TRBV19,TRBJ1-3,TGTGCCAGTAGTATGACGACATATACCTACTCTGGAAACACCATATATTTT,CASSMTTYTYSGNTIYF
-,-,TRBV9,TRBJ1-2,TGTGCCAGCAGCGTAGTACAGCAGCCCGTAAACTATGGCTACACCTTC,CASSVVQQPVNYGYTF
-,-,TRBV5-1,TRBJ1-2,TGCGCCAGCAGCTTGGATTACAGGGAGAGGAACTATGGCTACACCTTC,CASSLDYRERNYGYTF
-,TRBD1,TRBV30,TRBJ2-3,TGTGCCTGGTCGACAGGGCCGATCACAGATACGCAGTATTTT,CAWSTGPITDTQYF
-,TRBD2,TRBV6-4,TRBJ2-1,TGTGCCAGCAGCCTTGAGGAGGGAGCGGGGAATGAGCAGTTCTTC,CASSLEEGAGNEQFF
-,-,TRBV27,TRBJ1-4,TGTGCCAGCAGTTCCTGGACGGCTACTAATGAAAAACTGTTTTTT,CASSSWTATNEKLFF
-,TRBD2,TRBV28,TRBJ2-4,TGTGCCAGCAGCCCCTCGGGGGGGCTAGCCAAAAACATTCAGTACTTC,CASSPSGGLAKNIQYF
-,-,TRBV2,TRBJ2-7,TGTGCCAGCAGCGCAGCCTACGAGCAGTACTTC,CASSAAYEQYF
-,-,TRBV28,TRBJ2-2,TGTGCCAGCAGCTTGGTCGTAGGGGCCGGGGAGCTGTTTTTT,CASSLVVGAGELFF
many,TRBD2,TRBV5-4,TRBJ2-7,TGTGCCAGCAGCTTGCCGGGACTAGCCAATATCGAGCAGTACTTC,CASSLPGLANIEQYF
-,-,TRBV7-2,TRBJ1-1,TGTGCCAGCAGCTTCGATTTTGATGAAGCTTTCTTT,CASSFDFDEAFF
-,TRBD1,TRBV6-5,TRBJ1-3,TGTGCCAGCAGTCGCACAGGGGTGACAGGAAACACCATATATTTT,CASSRTGVTGNTIYF
-,-,TRBV30,TRBJ2-7,TGTGCCTGGAGCTACAGGGACTACGAGCAGTACTTC,CAWSYRDYEQYF
-,-,TRBV6-4,TRBJ2-7,TGTGCCAGCACTGACCTACAGGGAGCCTACGAGCAGTACTTC,CASTDLQGAYEQYF
few,-,TRBV4-1,TRBJ1-6,TGCGCCAGCAGCCTTGGAGTAGGGGTGGAGGAGAATTCACCCCTCCACTTT,CASSLGVGVEENSPLHF
once,TRBD2,TRBV28,TRBJ2-2,TGTGCCACCCTAGCGGGGCGCACCGGGGAGCTGTTTTTT,CATLAGRTGELFF
many,TRBD1,TRBV19,TRBJ1-5,TGTGCCAGTACCCCGGACAGGGGCAATCAGCCCCAGCATTTT,CASTPDRGNQPQHF
-,TRBD1,TRBV19,TRBJ2-7,TGTGCCAGTAGTCTCCTGACAGGGCAAGGCTACGAGCAGTACTTC,CASSLLTGQGYEQYF
-,-,TRBV18,TRBJ2-3,TGTGCCAGCTCACCAATACGGGGCGGAAGCACAGATACGCAGTATTTT,CASSPIRGGSTDTQYF
-,-,TRBV2,TRBJ1-3,TGTGCCAGCAGTGGGGGCGCCAGCTCTGGAAACACCATATATTTT,CASSGGASSGNTIYF
-,-,TRBV27,TRBJ1-2,TGTGCCAGCAGTTCAACCGGGGCCGGGCGAGGCTACACCTTC,CASSSTGAGRGYTF
-,TRBD1,TRBV18,TRBJ2-5,TGTGCCAGCTCACCACGACAGGGAGAGAAGACCCAGTACTTC,CASSPRQGEKTQYF
-,-,TRBV10-3,TRBJ1-3,TGTGCCATCCGTGAGGACTTTAGCTCTGGAAACACCATATATTTT,CAIREDFSSGNTIYF
-,-,TRBV5-6,TRBJ2-1,TGTGCCAGCAGCTTGGCGGGACTTCTTAATGAGCAGTTCTTC,CASSLAGLLNEQFF
-,-,TRBV11-2,TRBJ1-4,TGTGCCAGCAGCCCCGTAGGGGTATGGGCTAATGAAAAACTGTTTTTT,CASSPVGVWANEKLFF
-,-,TRBV6-1,TRBJ2-2,TGTGCCAGCACCCGACTAGATAACACCGGGGAGCTGTTTTTT,CASTRLDNTGELFF
-,TRBD1,TRBV5-1,TRBJ1-1,TGCGCCAGCAGCTCAGGACAGGGGGCTCTTTTGGGCACTGAAGCTTTCTTT,CASSSGQGALLGTEAFF
-,TRBD1,TRBV18,TRBJ2-7,TGTGCCAGCTCACCAAACCCGACAGGGGAATACGAGCAGTACTTC,CASSPNPTGEYEQYF
-,TRBD1,TRBV2,TRBJ1-4,TGTGCCAGCAGTGAACAGGGGGCGCGAAAACTGTTTTTT,CASSEQGARKLFF
few,-,TRBV10-1,TRBJ2-3,TGCGCCAGCAGTCGAAACGGCGCAGATACGCAGTATTTT,CASSRNGADTQYF
-,-,TRBV14,TRBJ2-4,TGTGCCAGCAGCCAGACGGGTAACATTCAGTACTTC,CASSQTGNIQYF
-,-,TRBV7-2,TRBJ2-3,TGTGCCAGCAGCTTACAGGGGGGCGGGACAGATACGCAGTATTTT,CASSLQGGGTDTQYF
-,-,TRBV5-1,TRBJ2-7,TGCGCCAGCAGCCTAGACCGACAGGGACTCTACGAGCAGTACTTC,CASSLDRQGLYEQYF
-,TRBD2,TRBV5-1,TRBJ2-7,TGCGCCAGCAGGCGGATAGCGGGCACCTACGAGCAGTACTTC,CASRRIAGTYEQYF
-,TRBD1,TRBV6-6,TRBJ1-2,TGTGCCACCAACCCCGGGACAGTCTATGGCTACACCTTC,CATNPGTVYGYTF
-,-,TRBV5-1,TRBJ2-7,TGCGCCAGCACGGAGAACTCAGGACCTATAGGCTCCTACGAGCAGTACTTC,CASTENSGPIGSYEQYF
-,TRBD2,TRBV10-3,TRBJ2-1,TGTGCCATCAAAGGGACTAGCGGATACAATGAGCAGTTCTTC,CAIKGTSGYNEQFF
-,-,TRBV5-1,TRBJ1-1,TGCGCCAGCAGCTTGGCCCAGAACACTGAAGCTTTCTTT,CASSLAQNTEAFF
-,TRBD1,TRBV5-1,TRBJ2-5,TGCGCCAGCAGCTTGGCTACCCAGGGGGCTCAAGAGACCCAGTACTTC,CASSLATQGAQETQYF
once,-,TRBV7-9,TRBJ1-5,TGTGCCAGCAGCCCTGGAGGGGTTAGCAATCAGCCCCAGCATTTT,CASSPGGVSNQPQHF
once,-,TRBV10-1,TRBJ2-7,TGCGCCAGCAGTGAGGGGGCCGGGACTCGGGACTACGAGCAGTACTTC,CASSEGAGTRDYEQYF
-,-,TRBV5-1,TRBJ2-4,TGCGCCAGCAGCTTGGGTGGGTTAGGAAACATTCAGTACTTC,CASSLGGLGNIQYF
-,-,TRBV30,TRBJ1-4,TGTGCCTGGAGTGTACCACAGGGCGGTTCTGAAAAACTGTTTTTT,CAWSVPQGGSEKLFF
-,TRBD2,TRBV2,TRBJ2-7,TGTGCCAGCATCAGAGCGGGAGATCACGAGCAGTACTTC,CASIRAGDHEQYF
-,TRBD1,TRBV7-2,TRBJ2-4,TGTGCCAGCAGCTCGGGACAGGGGGCTGGCAAAAACATTCAGTACTTC,CASSSGQGAGKNIQYF